This TCR beta chain was retrieved from a study of blood T cell repertoires in COVID-19. The wider study: The origin of the acute and convalescent COVID-19 samples was the United States, Italy and Spain. From T cells, B-cell-depleted T cells, or PBMCs came the material, which was cDNA or gDNA.

Per the authors' pipeline: Estimation of nucleated cell counts relied on the amplification of reference gene primers. The method was immunoSEQ multiplex PCR; TCRdb's version includes in-frame clones alone and lacks a portion of them. The D gene and trimming were derived from the DNA, and the V and J assignments and clone size from that table. The sample comprises more than 250,000 clones, roughly 91% of which are singletons, and 1% rests with the top ten. J was trimmed by 4 bases and V by 3 bases; bases with no gene match: 11. The CDR3 has 16 amino acids. Germline V gene data show CDR1 as MGHRA and CDR2 as YSYEKL.

The chain uses TRBV4-1 and TRBJ2-5; 7 bases match TRBD1. The sample comprised peripheral blood. This sequence originates from a man aged 45-65 years with active or convalescent COVID-19. CDR3 DNA sequence: TGCGCCAGCAGCCACGGGGTGACAGGGTTTGGAGAGACCCAGTACTTC. Translating gives CASSHGVTGFGETQYF.